These 4 T cell receptor beta chains were sequenced from one sample in a study of T-cell reconstitution after alpha-beta-depleted transplantation in children. Preparation of the TCRbeta library used unique molecular identifiers. TCRdb reprocessed the PCR reads with MiXCR, giving one entry per CDR3 protein. The sample contains hundreds of thousands of distinct CDR3 sequences, just under 8.5% of which appear only once. The specimen was PBMCs, mostly from graft donor cells, collected 180 days after TCRalphabeta/CD19-depleted stem cell transplant. These receptors were obtained from a male patient under 18 who had a stem cell transplant for acute lymphoblastic leukemia, so the T cells may come from the graft donor.

At least ten counts were recorded for this clonotype. This chain connects TRBV7-2 to TRBJ2-4; D is unresolved. The germline V gene encodes CDR1 SGHTA and CDR2 FQGNSA. The CDR3 has 16 amino acids. Trimming pared 5 bases from V and 0 bases from J, leaving 14 bases between. Here the CDR3 DNA reads TGTGCCAGCAGCCCCTACCATCTTCTAGCCAAAAACATTCAGTACTTC. Translating it yields CASSPYHLLAKNIQYF.

In regard to this clonotype: A much larger clone lies a single base off, so this may be a read error. V and J are TRBV20-1 and TRBJ2-7; D unresolved. In germline, CDR1 is DFQATT, CDR2 SNEGSKA (reference sequence). The CDR3 runs 13 residues. Trimming pared 5 bases from V and 2 bases from J, leaving 13 bases between. The CDR3 coding sequence is TGCAGTGCTTATACCGGGTCTACCTACGAGCAGTACTTC. It translates to CSAYTGSTYEQYF.

This clonotype was counted ten times or more. J is TRBJ1-1 and V is TRBV7-9; D is ambiguous. V was cut by 4 bases and J by 8 bases, with 20 bases left in between. CDR3 length: 15 amino acids. CDR1 and CDR2 from the germline V gene are SEHNR and FQNEAQ (reference sequence). The CDR3 spells CASSYHLTLSPEAFF. DNA for the CDR3: TGTGCCAGCAGCTATCACCTCACCCTTAGTCCCGAAGCTTTCTTT.

The chain has TRBV19 and TRBJ1-5; 7 bases are a match to TRBD1. Per the germline V gene, CDR1 is LNHDA and CDR2 is SQIVND (reference sequence). This CDR3 is 14 amino acids long. Trimming cost V 6 bases and J 5 bases; bases outside gene matches: 7. The CDR3 here is CASSTDRADQPQHF. CDR3 sequence (DNA): TGTGCCAGTAGCACTGACAGGGCCGATCAGCCCCAGCATTTT.